The sequence of this T cell receptor (beta chain) was determined in a study of T cells in Graves' hyperthyroidism and ophthalmopathy. Worth noting for this clonotype: Its target is not known.

Patients counted as stable if ophthalmopathy did not develop within 18 months. Researchers took RNA transcripts and amplified the TCR beta CDR3 regions from them. First-round RT-PCR of the TCR CDR3 relied on the HTBI primer set. TCRdb passed the multiplex PCR reads through MiXCR, listing each CDR3 protein once. The sample comprises hundreds of thousands of distinct CDR3 sequences, around a third of which are singletons, and approximately 31% rests with the top ten. This CDR3 spans 19 amino acids. Trimming left V 3 bases short and J 3 bases short, with 27 bases between. The V gene's germline CDR1 is MDHEN and CDR2 SYDVKM. Overall study results and limits: The model's output predicted ophthalmopathy at a median of about 6.5 months prior to onset. Blood also held most thyroid clonotypes expanded beyond 0.001.

Material: blood. The chain employs TRBV28 and TRBJ2-7; D possibly corresponds to TRBD1 (8 bases). This TCR was sampled from a woman between 40 and 55 years old with Graves' hyperthyroidism. CDR3 bases: TGTGCCAGCAGTTTGCCTCCCCCCGCTCGACAGGGGAGGGGCTACGAGCAGTACTTC. Amino acid sequence: CASSLPPPARQGRGYEQYF.